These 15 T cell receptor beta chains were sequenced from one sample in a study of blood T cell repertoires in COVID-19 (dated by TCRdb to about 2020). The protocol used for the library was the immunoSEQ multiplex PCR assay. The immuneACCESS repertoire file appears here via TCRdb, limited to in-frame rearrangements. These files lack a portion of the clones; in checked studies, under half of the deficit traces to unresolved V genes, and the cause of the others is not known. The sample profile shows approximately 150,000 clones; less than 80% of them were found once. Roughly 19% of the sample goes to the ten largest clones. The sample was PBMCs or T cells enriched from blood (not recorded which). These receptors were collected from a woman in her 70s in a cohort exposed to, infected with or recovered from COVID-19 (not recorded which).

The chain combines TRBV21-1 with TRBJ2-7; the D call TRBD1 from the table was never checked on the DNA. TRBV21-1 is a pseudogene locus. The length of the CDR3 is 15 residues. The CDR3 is CASSKEGTDDYEQYF. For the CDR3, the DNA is TGTGCCAGCAGCAAAGAGGGGACAGACGATTACGAGCAGTACTTC.

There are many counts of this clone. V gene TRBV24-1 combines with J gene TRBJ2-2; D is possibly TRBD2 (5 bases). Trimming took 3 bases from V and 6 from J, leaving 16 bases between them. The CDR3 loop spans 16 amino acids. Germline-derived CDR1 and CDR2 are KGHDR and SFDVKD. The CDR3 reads CATSDRSGFGPGELFF. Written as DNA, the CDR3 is TGTGCCACCAGTGATCGAAGCGGTTTTGGCCCCGGGGAGCTGTTTTTT.

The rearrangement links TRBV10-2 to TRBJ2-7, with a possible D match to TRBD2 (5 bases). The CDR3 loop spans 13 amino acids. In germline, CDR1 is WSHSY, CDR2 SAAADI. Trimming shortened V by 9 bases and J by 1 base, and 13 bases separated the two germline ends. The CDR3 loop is CASRGPRSYEQYF. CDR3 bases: TGCGCCAGTAGAGGGCCCAGGTCCTACGAGCAGTACTTC.

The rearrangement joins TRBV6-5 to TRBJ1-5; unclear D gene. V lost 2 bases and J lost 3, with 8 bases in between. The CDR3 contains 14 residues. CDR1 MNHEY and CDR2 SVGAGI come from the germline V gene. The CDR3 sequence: CASSYTGINQPQHF. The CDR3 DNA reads TGTGCCAGCAGTTACACGGGGATCAATCAGCCCCAGCATTTT.

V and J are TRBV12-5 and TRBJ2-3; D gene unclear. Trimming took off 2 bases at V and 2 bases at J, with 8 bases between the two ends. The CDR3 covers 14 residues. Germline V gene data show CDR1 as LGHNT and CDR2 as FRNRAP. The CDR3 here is CASGLNNPTDTQYF. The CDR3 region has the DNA TGTGCTAGTGGTTTGAACAACCCCACAGATACGCAGTATTTT.

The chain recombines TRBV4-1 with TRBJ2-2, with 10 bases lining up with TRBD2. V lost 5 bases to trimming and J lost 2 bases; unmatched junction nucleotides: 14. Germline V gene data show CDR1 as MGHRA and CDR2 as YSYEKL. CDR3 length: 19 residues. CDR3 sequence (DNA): TGCGCCAGCAGCACCCAGCATCTAGCGGGAGCATATAACACCGGGGAGCTGTTTTTT. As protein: CASSTQHLAGAYNTGELFF.

CDR3 sequence (DNA): TGCAGCGTTGAAGGATCAGGGGCCTATGGCTACACCTTC. It is translated as CSVEGSGAYGYTF. J is TRBJ1-2 and V is TRBV29-1; the D gene is possibly TRBD1 (6 bases). This CDR3 contains 13 residues. Per the germline V gene, CDR1 is SQVTM and CDR2 is ANQGSEA. V was clipped by 1 base and J by 4 bases, with 10 bases between them.

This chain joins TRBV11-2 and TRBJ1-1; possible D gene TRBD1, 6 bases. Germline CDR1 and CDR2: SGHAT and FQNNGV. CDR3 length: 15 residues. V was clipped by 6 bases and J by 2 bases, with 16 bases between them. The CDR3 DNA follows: TGTGCCAGCAGGTCTCCGGGACAAGCTAACACTGAAGCTTTCTTT. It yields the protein CASRSPGQANTEAFF.

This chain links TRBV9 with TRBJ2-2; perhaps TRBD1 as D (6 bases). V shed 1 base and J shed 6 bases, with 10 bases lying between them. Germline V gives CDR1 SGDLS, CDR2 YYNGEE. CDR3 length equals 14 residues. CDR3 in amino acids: CASSVPGVAGELFF. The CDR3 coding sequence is TGTGCCAGCAGCGTACCAGGGGTCGCCGGGGAGCTGTTTTTT.

The CDR3 loop reads CASSLAGMDTQYF. The DNA of the CDR3 is TGTGCCAGCAGTTTAGCGGGGATGGATACGCAGTATTTT. The rearrangement links TRBV28 to TRBJ2-3, with D perhaps TRBD2 (6 bases). Trimming stripped 2 bases from V and 6 bases from J, with 9 bases between. Germline CDR1 reads MDHEN; CDR2 reads SYDVKM. The CDR3 runs to 13 residues.

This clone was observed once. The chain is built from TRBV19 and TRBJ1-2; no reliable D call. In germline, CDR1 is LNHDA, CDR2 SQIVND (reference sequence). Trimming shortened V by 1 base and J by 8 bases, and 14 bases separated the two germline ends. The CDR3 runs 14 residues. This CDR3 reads CASSIVMARGGYTF. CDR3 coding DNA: TGTGCCAGTAGTATAGTAATGGCGCGGGGAGGCTACACCTTC.

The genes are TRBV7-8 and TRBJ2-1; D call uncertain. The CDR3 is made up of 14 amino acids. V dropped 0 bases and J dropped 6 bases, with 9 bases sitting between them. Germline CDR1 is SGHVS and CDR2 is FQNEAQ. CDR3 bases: TGTGCCAGCAGCTTAGCTTTAGCACCCAATGAGCAGTTCTTC. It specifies CASSLALAPNEQFF.

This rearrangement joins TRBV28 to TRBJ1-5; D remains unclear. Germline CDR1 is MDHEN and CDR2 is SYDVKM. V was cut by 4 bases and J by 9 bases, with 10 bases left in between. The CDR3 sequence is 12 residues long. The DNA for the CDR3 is TGTGCCAGCAGTTCGGCTGGCGGGCCCCAGCATTTT. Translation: CASSSAGGPQHF.

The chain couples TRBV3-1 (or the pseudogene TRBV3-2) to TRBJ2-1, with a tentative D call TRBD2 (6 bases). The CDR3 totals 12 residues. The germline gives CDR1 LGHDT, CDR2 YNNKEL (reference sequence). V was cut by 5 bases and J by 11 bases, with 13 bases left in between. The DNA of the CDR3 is TGTGCCAGCAGCTTTCGGGACTCTAAGCAGTTCTTC. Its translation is CASSFRDSKQFF.

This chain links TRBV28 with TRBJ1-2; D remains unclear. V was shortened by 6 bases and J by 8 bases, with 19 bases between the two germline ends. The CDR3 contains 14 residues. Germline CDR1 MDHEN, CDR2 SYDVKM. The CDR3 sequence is CASSPRRQVRGYTF. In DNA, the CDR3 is TGTGCCAGCAGCCCTCGTCGGCAAGTGAGGGGCTACACCTTC.